The next 5 T cell receptor beta chains were all read from a single sample in a study of cytomegalovirus exposure and HLA in healthy donors (dated 2017 in TCRdb). Libraries were constructed by the immunoSEQ multiplex PCR assay. A mixture of 60 forward primers for TCR Vbeta segments and 13 reverse primers for TCR Jbeta segments was used in the multiplex PCR. The clones in this table, taken by TCRdb from immuneACCESS, are in-frame only. Not every clone is retained; where verified, under half of the shortfall comes from an unresolved V gene, and the cause of the rest is unknown. Across this sample there are about 190,000 clones, with about 70% seen only once. The ten largest clones represent about 1.7% of the sample. Sample: PBMCs. These receptors were obtained from a woman in her twenties or thirties in good health and CMV-seronegative.

J is TRBJ1-1 and V is TRBV7-3, with D perhaps matching TRBD1 (6 bases). Germline V CDR1 and CDR2: SGHTA, FQGTGA. This CDR3 is 16 amino acids long. Trimming removed 2 bases from V and 0 bases from J, with 13 bases in between. This CDR3 reads CASSLLGGAVNTEAFF. The DNA of the CDR3 is TGTGCCAGCAGCTTACTGGGGGGGGCGGTGAACACTGAAGCTTTCTTT.

With respect to this clone: The identical CDR3 is also encoded by other nucleotide sequences in the sample. The V and J genes are TRBV15 and TRBJ1-3; no clear D. Trimming removed 0 bases at V and 0 bases at J, with 9 bases between. CDR1 LNHNV and CDR2 YYDKDF come from the germline V gene (reference sequence). The length of the CDR3 is 16 residues. The CDR3 bases are TGTGCCACCAGCAGAGATAGAGGGCCCTCTGGAAACACCATATATTTT. Its protein is CATSRDRGPSGNTIYF.

This clone was recorded only once. This chain connects TRBV4-2 to TRBJ2-3, with a possible D match to TRBD2 (7 bases). Per germline, CDR1 LGHNA and CDR2 YNFKEQ. CDR3 size: 18 residues. Trimming removed 3 bases from V and 0 bases from J, with 19 bases in between. DNA of the CDR3: TGTGCCAGCAGCCAGTTTTTTCGGGCGGGGGCAAGCACAGATACGCAGTATTTT. It is translated as CASSQFFRAGASTDTQYF.

A few counts support this clone. This rearrangement joins TRBV4-3 to TRBJ2-7, with 8 bases that match TRBD2. Trimming at V came to 0 bases and at J to 2 bases, leaving 6 bases not matched to a gene. This CDR3 is 16 amino acids long. CDR1 and CDR2 from the germline V gene are LGHNA and YSLEER. The CDR3 DNA sequence: TGCGCCAGCAGCCAAGATCTAGCGGGCGCCACCTACGAGCAGTACTTC. Translating it yields CASSQDLAGATYEQYF.

The V gene is TRBV29-1, the J gene TRBJ1-5, with D tentatively TRBD1 (5 bases). Germline CDR1 and CDR2: SQVTM and ANQGSEA. The CDR3 sequence is 14 residues long. V lost 4 bases and J 2 bases, leaving 12 bases between the germline ends. CDR3 protein: CSVVPGPGNQPQHF. DNA for the CDR3: TGCAGCGTTGTCCCAGGGCCAGGCAATCAGCCCCAGCATTTT.